This T cell receptor (beta chain) was found in a study of cytomegalovirus exposure and HLA in healthy donors. Study-wide findings and caveats: Through in vitro validation, three CMV-associated chains were shown to be specific for CMV antigens. The study found most TCR sequences rare, yet found some public TCRs in many donors.

Clones were read by immunoSEQ multiplex PCR, and TCRdb kept only the in-frame ones, dropping some. Among 45,000 to 65,000 clones, about nine tenths were seen once, and the ten largest hold about 3.1%. Germline V gene lookup returns CDR1 KGHSH and CDR2 LQKENI. The V and J ends lost 6 bases and 0 bases, in that order; junction bases with no gene match: 7. CDR3 size: 16 residues. With regard to this clone: What it binds is not known.

This TCR was recovered from a man between 18 and 35 years old in good health and CMV-seronegative. The V gene is TRBV18, the J gene TRBJ2-4; 8 bases align to TRBD1. The sample was PBMCs. The CDR3 DNA reads as TGTGCCAGCTCCCTAGGACAGGGTTTAGCCAAAAACATTCAGTACTTC. It specifies CASSLGQGLAKNIQYF.